This TCR beta chain was found in a study of cytomegalovirus exposure and HLA in healthy donors. Trimming left V 3 bases short and J 10 bases short, with 12 bases between. The CDR3 is 13 residues long. Germline lookup yields CDR1 KGHSH and CDR2 LQKENI. The PCR used 60 Vbeta and 13 Jbeta primers. This table comes from immunoSEQ multiplex PCR, and its TCRdb copy is limited to in-frame clones, with some not included. Of more than 150,000 clones listed, 81% are singletons. General observations from the study: The authors excluded some V segments, including TRBV6-2 and TRBV6-3, as indistinguishable.

On this clone: Its cognate antigen is unknown.

Material for sequencing was PBMCs. The TCR sequence derives from a man between 50 and 59 years old in good health and CMV-seropositive. The chain uses TRBV18 and TRBJ1-4, with D possibly matching TRBD1 (6 bases). The CDR3 here is CASSPRGGGKLFF. DNA for the CDR3: TGTGCCAGCTCACCCCGAGGGGGGGGAAAACTGTTTTTT.